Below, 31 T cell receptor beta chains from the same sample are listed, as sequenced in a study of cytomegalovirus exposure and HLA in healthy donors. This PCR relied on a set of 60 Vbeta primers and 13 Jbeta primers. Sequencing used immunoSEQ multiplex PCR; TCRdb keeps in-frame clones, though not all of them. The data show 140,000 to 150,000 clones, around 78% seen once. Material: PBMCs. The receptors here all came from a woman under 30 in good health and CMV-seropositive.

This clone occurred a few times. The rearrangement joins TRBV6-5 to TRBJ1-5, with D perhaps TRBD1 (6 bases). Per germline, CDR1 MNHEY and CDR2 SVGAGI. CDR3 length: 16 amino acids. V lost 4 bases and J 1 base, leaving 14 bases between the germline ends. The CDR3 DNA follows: TGTGCCAGCAGTTCCTCCAGGGGATTCAGCAATCAGCCCCAGCATTTT. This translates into CASSSSRGFSNQPQHF.

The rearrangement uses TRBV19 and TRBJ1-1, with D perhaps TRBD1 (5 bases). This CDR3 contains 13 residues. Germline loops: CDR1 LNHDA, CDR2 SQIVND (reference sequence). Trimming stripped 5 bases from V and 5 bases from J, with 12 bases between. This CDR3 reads CASSEGRQTEAFF. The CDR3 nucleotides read TGTGCCAGTAGTGAGGGGAGGCAGACTGAAGCTTTCTTT.

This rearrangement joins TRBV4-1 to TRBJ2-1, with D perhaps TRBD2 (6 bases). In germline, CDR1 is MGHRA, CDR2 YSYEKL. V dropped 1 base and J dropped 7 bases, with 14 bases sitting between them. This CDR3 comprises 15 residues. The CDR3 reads CASSQVTGGRNEQFF. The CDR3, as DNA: TGCGCCAGCAGCCAAGTTACCGGGGGTCGAAATGAGCAGTTCTTC.

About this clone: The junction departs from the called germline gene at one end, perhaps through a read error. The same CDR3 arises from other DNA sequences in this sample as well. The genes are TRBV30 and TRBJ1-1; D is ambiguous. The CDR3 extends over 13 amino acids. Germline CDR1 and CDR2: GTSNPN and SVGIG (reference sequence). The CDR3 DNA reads TGTGCCTGGATACAGAGTCCCGGCGCTGAGGCTTTCTTT. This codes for CAWIQSPGAEAFF.

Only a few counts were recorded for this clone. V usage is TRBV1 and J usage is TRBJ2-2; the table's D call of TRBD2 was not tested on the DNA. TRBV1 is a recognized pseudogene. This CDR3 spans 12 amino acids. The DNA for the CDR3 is TGCACCAGCAGCCAAGCGGGGGGGGAGCTGTTTTTT. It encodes CTSSQAGGELFF.

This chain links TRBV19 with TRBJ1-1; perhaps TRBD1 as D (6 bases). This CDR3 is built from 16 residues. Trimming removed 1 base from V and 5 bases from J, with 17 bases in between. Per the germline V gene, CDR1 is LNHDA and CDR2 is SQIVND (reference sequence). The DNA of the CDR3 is TGTGCCAGTAGTATAGGGCAGGGTATAGGGGGAACTGAAGCTTTCTTT. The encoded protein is CASSIGQGIGGTEAFF.

CDR3 coding DNA: TGTGCCAGCAGCCCTTCCTCGGGCAGGGTCGACGGCTACACCTTC. Residues: CASSPSSGRVDGYTF. This chain connects TRBV9 to TRBJ1-2, with TRBD1 as a possible D gene (5 bases). Germline V gene lookup returns CDR1 SGDLS and CDR2 YYNGEE. The CDR3 sequence is 15 residues long. Between the trimmed V and J ends, which lost 4 bases and 8 bases, there was a span of 21 bases.

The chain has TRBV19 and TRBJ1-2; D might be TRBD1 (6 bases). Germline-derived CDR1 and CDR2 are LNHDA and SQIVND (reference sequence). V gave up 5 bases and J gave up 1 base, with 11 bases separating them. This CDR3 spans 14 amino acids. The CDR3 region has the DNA TGTGCCAGTAGTCCCAGACAGGTTAACTATGGCTACACCTTC. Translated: CASSPRQVNYGYTF.

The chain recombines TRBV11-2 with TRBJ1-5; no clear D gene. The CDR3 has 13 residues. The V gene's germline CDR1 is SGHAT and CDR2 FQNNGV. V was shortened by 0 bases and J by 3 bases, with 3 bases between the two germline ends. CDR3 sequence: CASSLDLNQPQHF. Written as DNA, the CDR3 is TGTGCCAGCAGCTTAGACCTCAATCAGCCCCAGCATTTT.

CDR3 nucleotides: TGTGCCAGCAGCTTAGGGGGGACAGGGGGTGTAGTTGTGTACAATGAGCAGTTCTTC. Protein sequence: CASSLGGTGGVVVYNEQFF. The genes are TRBV7-9 and TRBJ2-1, with 11 bases aligning to TRBD1. This CDR3 is built from 19 residues. Germline V gene lookup returns CDR1 SEHNR and CDR2 FQNEAQ (reference sequence). V trimming: 1 base; J trimming: 4 bases; junction bases outside the gene matches: 12.

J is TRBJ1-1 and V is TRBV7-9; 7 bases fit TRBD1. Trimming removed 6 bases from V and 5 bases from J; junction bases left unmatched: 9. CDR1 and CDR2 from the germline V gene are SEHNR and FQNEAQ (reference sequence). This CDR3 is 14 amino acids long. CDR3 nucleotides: TGTGCCAGCAGGGTGACAGGGCGGCGGACTGAAGCTTTCTTT. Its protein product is CASRVTGRRTEAFF.

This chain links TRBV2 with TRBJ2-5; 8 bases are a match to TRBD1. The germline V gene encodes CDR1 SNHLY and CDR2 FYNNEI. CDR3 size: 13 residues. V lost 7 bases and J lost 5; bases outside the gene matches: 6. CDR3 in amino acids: CASTSDRAETQYF. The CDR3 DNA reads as TGTGCCAGCACTTCGGACAGGGCTGAGACCCAGTACTTC.

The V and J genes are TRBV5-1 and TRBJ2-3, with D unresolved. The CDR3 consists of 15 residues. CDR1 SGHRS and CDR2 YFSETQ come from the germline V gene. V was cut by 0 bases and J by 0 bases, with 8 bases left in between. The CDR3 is CASSLGWSSTDTQYF. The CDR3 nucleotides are TGCGCCAGCAGCTTGGGATGGAGCAGCACAGATACGCAGTATTTT.

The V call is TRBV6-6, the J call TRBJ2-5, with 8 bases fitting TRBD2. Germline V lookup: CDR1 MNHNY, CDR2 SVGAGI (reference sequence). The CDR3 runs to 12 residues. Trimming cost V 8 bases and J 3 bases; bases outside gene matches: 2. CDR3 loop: CASGLAEETQYF. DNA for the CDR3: TGTGCCAGCGGACTAGCCGAAGAGACCCAGTACTTC.

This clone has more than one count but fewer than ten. CDR3 protein: CASSLSGGQPQHF. The CDR3 DNA reads TGTGCCAGCAGCTTGTCAGGGGGCCAGCCCCAGCATTTT. The chain combines TRBV5-8 with TRBJ1-5; 8 bases match TRBD1. CDR3 size: 13 residues. In germline, CDR1 is SGHTS, CDR2 YDEGEE. The V gene end was trimmed by 1 base and the J gene end by 7 bases; junction bases not matched to a gene: 1.

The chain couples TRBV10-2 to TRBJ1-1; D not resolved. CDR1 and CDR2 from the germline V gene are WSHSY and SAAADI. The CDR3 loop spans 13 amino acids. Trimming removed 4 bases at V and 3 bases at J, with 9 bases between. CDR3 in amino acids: CASSVEVDTEAFF. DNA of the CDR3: TGCGCCAGCAGTGTCGAGGTCGACACTGAAGCTTTCTTT.

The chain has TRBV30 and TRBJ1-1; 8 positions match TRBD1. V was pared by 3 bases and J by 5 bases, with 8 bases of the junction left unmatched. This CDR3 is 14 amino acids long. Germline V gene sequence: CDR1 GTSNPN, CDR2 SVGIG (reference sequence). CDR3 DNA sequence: TGTGCCTGGAGAGGGGCAGGGGGCAGTACTGAAGCTTTCTTT. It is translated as CAWRGAGGSTEAFF.

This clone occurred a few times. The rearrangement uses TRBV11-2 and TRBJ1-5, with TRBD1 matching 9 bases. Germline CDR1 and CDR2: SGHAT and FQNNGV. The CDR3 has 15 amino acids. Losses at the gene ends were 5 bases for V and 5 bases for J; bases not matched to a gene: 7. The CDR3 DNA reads TGTGCCAGCAGCCCGGGGACAGGGAGGTATCAGCCCCAGCATTTT. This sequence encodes CASSPGTGRYQPQHF.

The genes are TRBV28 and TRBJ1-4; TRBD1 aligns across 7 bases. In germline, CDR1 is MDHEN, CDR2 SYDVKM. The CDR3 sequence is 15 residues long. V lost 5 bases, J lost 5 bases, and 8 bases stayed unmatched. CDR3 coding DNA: TGTGCCAGCAGTGTCGACAGGGCTTCAAATGAAAAACTGTTTTTT. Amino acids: CASSVDRASNEKLFF.

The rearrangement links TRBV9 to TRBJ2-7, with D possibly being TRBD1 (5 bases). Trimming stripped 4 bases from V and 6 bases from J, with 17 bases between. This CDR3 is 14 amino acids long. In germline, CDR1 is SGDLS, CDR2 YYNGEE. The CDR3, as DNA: TGTGCCAGCAGCCCAAATACAGACAGAGGCGAGCAGTACTTC. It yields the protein CASSPNTDRGEQYF. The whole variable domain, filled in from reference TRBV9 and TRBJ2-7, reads DSGVTQTPKHLITATGQRVTLRCSPRSGDLSVYWYQQSLDQGLQFLIQYYNGEERAKGNILERFSAQQFPDLHSELNLSSLELGDSALYFCASSPNTDRGEQYFGPGTRLTVT.

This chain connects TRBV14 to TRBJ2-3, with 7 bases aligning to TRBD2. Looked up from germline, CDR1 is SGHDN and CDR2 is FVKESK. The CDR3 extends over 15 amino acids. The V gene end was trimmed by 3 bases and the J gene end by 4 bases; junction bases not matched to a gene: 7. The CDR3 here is CASSHLLAVPDTQYF. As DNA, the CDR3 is TGTGCCAGCAGCCACCTCCTAGCGGTCCCAGATACGCAGTATTTT.

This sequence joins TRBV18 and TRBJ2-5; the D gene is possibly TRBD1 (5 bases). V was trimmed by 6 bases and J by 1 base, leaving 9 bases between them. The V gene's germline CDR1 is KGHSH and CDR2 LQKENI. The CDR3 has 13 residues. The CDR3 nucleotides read TGTGCCAGCTCCCAGGACATCCAAGAGACCCAGTACTTC. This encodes CASSQDIQETQYF.

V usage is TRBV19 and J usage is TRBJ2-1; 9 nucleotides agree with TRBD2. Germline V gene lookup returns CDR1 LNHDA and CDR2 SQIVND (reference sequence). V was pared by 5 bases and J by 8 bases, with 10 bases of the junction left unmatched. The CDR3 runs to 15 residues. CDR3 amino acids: CASSGAAGGRDEQFF. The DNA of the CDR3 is TGTGCCAGTAGTGGGGCGGCGGGGGGGAGGGATGAGCAGTTCTTC.

CDR3 amino acids: CASSFSGTGTGGYTF. DNA for the CDR3: TGTGCCAGCAGTTTCTCGGGGACAGGGACGGGTGGCTACACCTTC. The rearrangement uses TRBV2 and TRBJ1-2, with 9 bases fitting TRBD1. Germline V gene sequence: CDR1 SNHLY, CDR2 FYNNEI. The J segment lost 7 bases and the V segment lost 5 bases, leaving 11 bases of the junction unmatched. The CDR3 spans 15 residues.

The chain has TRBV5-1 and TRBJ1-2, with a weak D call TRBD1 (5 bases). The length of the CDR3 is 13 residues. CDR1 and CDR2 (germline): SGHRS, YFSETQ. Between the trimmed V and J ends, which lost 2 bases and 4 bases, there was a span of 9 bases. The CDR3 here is CASSFGRVYGYTF. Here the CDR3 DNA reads TGCGCCAGCAGCTTTGGCAGGGTCTATGGCTACACCTTC.

CDR3 nucleotides: TGTGCCAGCAGTTTCTGGCAGGGGATAACAGATACGCAGTATTTT. As protein: CASSFWQGITDTQYF. The rearrangement joins TRBV28 to TRBJ2-3; D possibly corresponds to TRBD1 (6 bases). The CDR3 spans 15 residues. Per the germline V gene, CDR1 is MDHEN and CDR2 is SYDVKM. With 3 bases removed from V and 3 bases from J, the gap between germline ends came to 13 bases.

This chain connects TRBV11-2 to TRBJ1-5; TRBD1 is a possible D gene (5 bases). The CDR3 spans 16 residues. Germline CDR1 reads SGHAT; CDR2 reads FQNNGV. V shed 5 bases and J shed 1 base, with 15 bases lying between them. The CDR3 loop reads CASSPASGGSNQPQHF. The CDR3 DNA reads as TGTGCCAGCAGCCCCGCTAGTGGGGGGAGCAATCAGCCCCAGCATTTT.

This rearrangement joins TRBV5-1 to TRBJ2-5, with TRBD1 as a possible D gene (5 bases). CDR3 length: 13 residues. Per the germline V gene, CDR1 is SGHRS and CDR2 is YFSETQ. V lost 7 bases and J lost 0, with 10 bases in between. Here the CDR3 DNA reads TGCGCCAGCCGACAGTGGCACCAAGAGACCCAGTACTTC. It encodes CASRQWHQETQYF.

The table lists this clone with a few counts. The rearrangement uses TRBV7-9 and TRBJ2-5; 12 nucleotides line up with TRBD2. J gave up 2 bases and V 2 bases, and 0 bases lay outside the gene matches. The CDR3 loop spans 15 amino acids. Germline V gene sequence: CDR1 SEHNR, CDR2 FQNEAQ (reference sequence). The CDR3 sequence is CASSLTSGGQETQYF. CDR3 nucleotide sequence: TGTGCCAGCAGCTTAACTAGCGGGGGGCAAGAGACCCAGTACTTC.

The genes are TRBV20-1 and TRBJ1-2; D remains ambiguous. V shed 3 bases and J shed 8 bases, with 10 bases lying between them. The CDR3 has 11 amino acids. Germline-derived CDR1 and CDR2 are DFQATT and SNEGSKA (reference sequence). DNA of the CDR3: TGCAGTGCTAGGATAATACGGGGCTACACCTTC. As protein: CSARIIRGYTF.

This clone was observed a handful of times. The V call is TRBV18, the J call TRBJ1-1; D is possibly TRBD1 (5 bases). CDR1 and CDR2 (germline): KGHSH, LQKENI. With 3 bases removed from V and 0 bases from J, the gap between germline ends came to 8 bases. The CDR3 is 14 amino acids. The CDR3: CASSPPGVNTEAFF. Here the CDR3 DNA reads TGTGCCAGCTCACCCCCGGGGGTGAACACTGAAGCTTTCTTT.